These 8 T cell receptor beta chains came from one sample sequenced in a study of read filtering for tumor transcriptome and immune sequencing. Molecular barcoded adaptors covering alpha/delta and beta/gamma chains were used on around 370 ng RNA. MiXCR was run by TCRdb on the reads, yielding one entry per CDR3 protein. The sample has 130,000 or so distinct CDR3 sequences, around 14% seen once. The sample taken for sequencing was a population of CD138-negative cells sorted from bone marrow. The receptors originated from a donor over 35 with multiple myeloma.

This clonotype was seen ten or more times. The chain employs TRBV7-9 and TRBJ2-5, with 8 bases matching TRBD2. V dropped 5 bases and J dropped 5; count of bases not matched to a gene: 13. The CDR3 loop spans 16 amino acids. Germline V gene data show CDR1 as SEHNR and CDR2 as FQNEAQ (reference sequence). CDR3 coding DNA: TGTGCCAGCAGCATGCCAGCGGGAGAAGGGGTGGAGACCCAGTACTTC. Translation: CASSMPAGEGVETQYF.

Ten or more counts support this clonotype. The chain couples TRBV7-2 to TRBJ2-3; D is uncertain. Germline lookup yields CDR1 SGHTA and CDR2 FQGNSA. The CDR3 is made up of 14 amino acids. The ends were cut back, 5 bases at V and 6 bases at J, with 15 bases in the middle. The CDR3 nucleotides read TGTGCCAGCAGCCCCCGACCAATCCTGGATACGCAGTATTTT. This sequence encodes CASSPRPILDTQYF.

This clonotype has at least ten counts. The V and J genes are TRBV24-1 and TRBJ2-3, with 11 nucleotides matching TRBD2. Germline CDR1 KGHDR, CDR2 SFDVKD. Losses at the gene ends were 1 base for V and 6 bases for J; bases not matched to a gene: 14. The length of the CDR3 is 19 residues. The CDR3: CATSDFSRGLAAAKDTQYF. As DNA, the CDR3 is TGTGCCACCAGTGATTTTTCGCGGGGACTAGCGGCTGCAAAGGATACGCAGTATTTT.

In this sample, this clonotype turned up many times. The chain recombines TRBV15 with TRBJ2-1; 10 positions agree with TRBD2. Trimming at V came to 0 bases and at J to 2 bases, leaving 4 bases not matched to a gene. The CDR3 has 17 residues. Germline V gene lookup returns CDR1 LNHNV and CDR2 YYDKDF (reference sequence). The chain's CDR3 is CATSRDRLAGAYNEQFF. CDR3 sequence (DNA): TGTGCCACCAGCAGAGATAGGCTAGCGGGGGCCTACAATGAGCAGTTCTTC.

This clonotype has a count of ten or more. CDR3 loop: CSVPTGKWGTGELFF. Here the CDR3 DNA reads TGCAGTGTTCCCACAGGGAAGTGGGGGACCGGGGAGCTGTTTTTT. V usage is TRBV20-1 and J usage is TRBJ2-2; perhaps TRBD1 as D (6 bases). V lost 7 bases, J lost 5 bases, and 20 bases lay in between. Looked up from germline, CDR1 is DFQATT and CDR2 is SNEGSKA (reference sequence). The length of the CDR3 is 15 residues.

The table lists this clonotype with many counts. The chain joins TRBV12-3 or TRBV12-4 to TRBJ2-1; D not resolved. With 5 bases removed from V and 0 bases from J, the gap between germline ends came to 17 bases. This CDR3 region has 17 residues. The CDR3 is CASSAPTHLISYNEQFF. CDR3 nucleotide sequence: TGTGCCAGCAGTGCCCCGACCCACCTGATCTCCTACAATGAGCAGTTCTTC.

This clonotype was seen at least ten times. The genes are TRBV10-3 and TRBJ2-5, with 7 bases matching TRBD2. The ends lost 4 bases at V and 1 base at J; junction bases unmatched: 3. The germline V gene encodes CDR1 ENHRY and CDR2 SYGVKD. The CDR3 runs to 14 residues. This CDR3 reads CAISASGVQETQYF. The CDR3 nucleotides are TGTGCCATCAGTGCCAGCGGGGTCCAAGAGACCCAGTACTTC.

This clonotype was counted ten times or more. The chain couples TRBV7-2 to TRBJ2-1; either TRBD1 or TRBD2 may fit D (5 bases each). From germline, CDR1 is SGHTA and CDR2 FQGNSA. The CDR3 contains 17 residues. The ends were cut back, 4 bases at V and 1 base at J, with 17 bases in the middle. The CDR3 region is CASSSQTRGRSYNEQFF. Written as DNA, the CDR3 is TGTGCCAGCAGCTCCCAAACTAGGGGTAGGTCCTACAATGAGCAGTTCTTC. The complete variable domain, with remaining parts taken from reference TRBV7-2 and TRBJ2-1, reads GAGVSQSPSNKVTEKGKDVELRCDPISGHTALYWYRQSLGQGLEFLIYFQGNSAPDKSGLPSDRFSAERTGGSVSTLTIQRTQQEDSAVYLCASSSQTRGRSYNEQFFGPGTRLTVL.